What follows is one TCR beta chain and its context. The data are from a study of blood T cell repertoires in COVID-19. This CDR3 comprises 17 residues. The germline V gene encodes CDR1 LGHDT and CDR2 YNNKEL (reference sequence). V gave up 0 bases and J gave up 5 bases; unmatched junction bases: 13. The table came from immunoSEQ multiplex PCR; TCRdb's copy has only in-frame clones and leaves some out. Here the sample spans 80,000 or so clones, around 81% being singletons. The V call is TRBV3-1 (or the pseudogene TRBV3-2), the J call TRBJ2-7; 7 bases are shared with TRBD2. The receptor comes from a man older than 75 with acute or convalescent COVID-19. Sequences were obtained from peripheral blood. CDR3 sequence: CASSQERNSGAGNEQYF. In nucleotides, the CDR3 is TGTGCCAGCAGCCAAGAAAGGAACAGCGGGGCGGGTAACGAGCAGTACTTC.